The entry below describes one T cell receptor (beta chain). Antigen specificity is unknown. The data derive from a study of cytomegalovirus exposure and HLA in healthy donors. Primers included in the PCR were 60 Vbeta and 13 Jbeta primers. Profiled with immunoSEQ multiplex PCR; TCRdb holds only in-frame clones, not every one. The data show fewer than 150,000 clones, with roughly 76% seen just once and approximately 4% held by the top ten. Trimming removed 3 bases from V and 6 bases from J, with 10 bases in between. The length of the CDR3 is 13 residues. Germline V CDR1 and CDR2: MNHEY, SMNVEV (reference sequence). Overall study findings and caveats: A previous analysis found most TCR beta V segments productive roughly 90% or roughly 30% of the time.

This TCR came from a man aged 18 to 35 in good health and CMV-seronegative. The chain carries TRBV27 and TRBJ2-3, with D possibly TRBD2 on 6 matching bases. Specimen: PBMCs. The CDR3: CASSFPLADTQYF. The CDR3 nucleotides are TGTGCCAGCAGTTTCCCCCTAGCGGATACGCAGTATTTT.